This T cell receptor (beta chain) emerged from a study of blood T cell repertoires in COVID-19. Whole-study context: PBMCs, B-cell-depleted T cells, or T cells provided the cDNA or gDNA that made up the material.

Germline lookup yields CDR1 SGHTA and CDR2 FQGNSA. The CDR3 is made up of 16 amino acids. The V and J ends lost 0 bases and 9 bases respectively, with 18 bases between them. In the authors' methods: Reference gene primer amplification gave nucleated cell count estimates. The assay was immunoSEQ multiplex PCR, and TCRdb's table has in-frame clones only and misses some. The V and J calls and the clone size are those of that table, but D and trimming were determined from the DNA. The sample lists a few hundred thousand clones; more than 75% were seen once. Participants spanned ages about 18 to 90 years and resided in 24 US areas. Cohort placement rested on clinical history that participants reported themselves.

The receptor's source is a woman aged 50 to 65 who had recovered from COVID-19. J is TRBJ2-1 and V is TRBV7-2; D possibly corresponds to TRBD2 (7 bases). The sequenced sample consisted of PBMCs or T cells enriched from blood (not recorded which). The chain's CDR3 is CASSLAGGLAGGEQFF. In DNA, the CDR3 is TGTGCCAGCAGCTTAGCGGGGGGGCTTGCCGGTGGTGAGCAGTTCTTC.